This TCR beta chain was documented in a study of blood T cells in healthy people across ages. Study overall: In model experiments, template switching was able to capture about one barcoded beta molecule for every two T cells that were present. Overall study results and limits: The study found TCR beta diversity correlated strongly with naive T cell percentage.

The CDR3 contains 14 residues. CDR1 is SNHLY, CDR2 FYNNEI, per germline. Trimming removed 10 bases at V and 4 bases at J, with 19 bases between. Through a sample-barcoded 5' primer and a J-beta primer mix, a second PCR was run for roughly 6 to 11 cycles. TCRdb reprocessed the 5' RACE reads with MiXCR, giving one entry per CDR3 protein. In the table there are around 1,500,000 distinct CDR3 sequences, roughly 30% of which are singletons. This clonotype turned up a few times. Its antigen is unknown. What was sequenced was blood. The rearrangement joins TRBV2 to TRBJ1-2, with D maybe TRBD1 (5 bases). This clonotype originated in a woman in her twenties or thirties in good health. CDR3 in amino acids: CATNRDPIPYGYTF. The CDR3 nucleotides are TGTGCCACCAACCGGGACCCTATCCCCTATGGCTACACCTTC.